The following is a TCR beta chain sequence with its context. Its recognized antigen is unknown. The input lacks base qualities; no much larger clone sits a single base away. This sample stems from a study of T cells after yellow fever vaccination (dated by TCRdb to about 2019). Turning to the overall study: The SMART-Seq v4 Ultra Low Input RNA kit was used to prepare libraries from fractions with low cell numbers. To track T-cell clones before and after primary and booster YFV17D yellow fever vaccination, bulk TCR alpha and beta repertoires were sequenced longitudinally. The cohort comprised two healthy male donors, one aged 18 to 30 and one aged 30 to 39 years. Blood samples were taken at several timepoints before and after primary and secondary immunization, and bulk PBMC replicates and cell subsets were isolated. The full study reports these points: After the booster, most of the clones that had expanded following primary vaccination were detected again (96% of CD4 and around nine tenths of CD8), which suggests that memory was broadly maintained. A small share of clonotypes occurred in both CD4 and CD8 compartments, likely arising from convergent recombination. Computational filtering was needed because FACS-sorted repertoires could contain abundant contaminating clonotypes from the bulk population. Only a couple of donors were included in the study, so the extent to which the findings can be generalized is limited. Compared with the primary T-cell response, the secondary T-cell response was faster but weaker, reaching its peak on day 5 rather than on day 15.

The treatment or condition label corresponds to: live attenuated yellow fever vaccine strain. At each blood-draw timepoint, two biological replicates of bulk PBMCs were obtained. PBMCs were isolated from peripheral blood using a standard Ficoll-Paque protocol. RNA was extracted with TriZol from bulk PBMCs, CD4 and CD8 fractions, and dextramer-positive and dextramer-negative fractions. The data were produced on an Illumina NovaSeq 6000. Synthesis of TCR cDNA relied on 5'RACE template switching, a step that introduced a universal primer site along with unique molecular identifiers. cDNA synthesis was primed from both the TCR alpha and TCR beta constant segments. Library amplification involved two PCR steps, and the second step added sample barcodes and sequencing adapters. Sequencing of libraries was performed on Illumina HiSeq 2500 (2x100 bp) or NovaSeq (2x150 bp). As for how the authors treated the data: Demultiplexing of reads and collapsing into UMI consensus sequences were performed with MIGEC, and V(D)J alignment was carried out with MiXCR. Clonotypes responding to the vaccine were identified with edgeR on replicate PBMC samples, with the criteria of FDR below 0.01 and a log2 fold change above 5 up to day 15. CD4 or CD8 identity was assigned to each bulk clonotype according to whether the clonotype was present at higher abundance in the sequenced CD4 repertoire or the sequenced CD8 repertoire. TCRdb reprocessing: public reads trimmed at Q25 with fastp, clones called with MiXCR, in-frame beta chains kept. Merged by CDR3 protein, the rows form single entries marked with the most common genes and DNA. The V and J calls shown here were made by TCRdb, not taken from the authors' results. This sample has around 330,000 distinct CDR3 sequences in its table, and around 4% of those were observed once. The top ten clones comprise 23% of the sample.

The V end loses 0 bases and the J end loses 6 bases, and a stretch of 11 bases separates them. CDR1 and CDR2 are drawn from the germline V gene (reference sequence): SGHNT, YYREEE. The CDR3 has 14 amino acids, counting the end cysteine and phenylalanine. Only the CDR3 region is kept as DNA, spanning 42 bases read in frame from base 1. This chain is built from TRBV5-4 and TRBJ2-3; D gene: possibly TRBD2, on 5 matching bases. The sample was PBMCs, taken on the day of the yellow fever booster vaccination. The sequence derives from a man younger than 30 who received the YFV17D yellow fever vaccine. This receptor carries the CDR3 CASSLALAGDTQYF. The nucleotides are TGTGCCAGCAGCTTGGCGCTAGCTGGCGATACGCAGTATTTT.